This record looks at one TCR beta chain sequence and its context. The antigen is not known. A junction boundary mismatches the germline segment, possibly from a read error. Sequenced material consisted of expressed TCRB transcripts (all of the isolated RNA was reverse transcribed). Measured with immunoSEQ multiplex PCR; TCRdb has only the in-frame clones, and not every one. The top ten clones hold 0.06% to 0.07% of a sample with around 430,000 clones, around 28% of them seen once. This CDR3 contains 14 residues. The germline V gene has CDR1 SEHNR and CDR2 FQNEAQ (reference sequence). These data come from a study of beta chain features in type 1 diabetes. Regarding the study as a whole: When VDJ junctions were examined, type 1 diabetes patients showed fewer insertions and more deletions. In cDNA sequencing, cells with high TCR expression could be over-represented.

The chain carries TRBV7-9 and TRBJ2-7; 9 nucleotides line up with TRBD1. This receptor was taken from a man aged 18 to 35 in good health. Sequencing used naive CD4+ T cells from blood. Here the CDR3 DNA reads TGTGCCAGCAACTTAGGACAGGGGAGCGACGAGCAGTACTTC. As protein: CASNLGQGSDEQYF.